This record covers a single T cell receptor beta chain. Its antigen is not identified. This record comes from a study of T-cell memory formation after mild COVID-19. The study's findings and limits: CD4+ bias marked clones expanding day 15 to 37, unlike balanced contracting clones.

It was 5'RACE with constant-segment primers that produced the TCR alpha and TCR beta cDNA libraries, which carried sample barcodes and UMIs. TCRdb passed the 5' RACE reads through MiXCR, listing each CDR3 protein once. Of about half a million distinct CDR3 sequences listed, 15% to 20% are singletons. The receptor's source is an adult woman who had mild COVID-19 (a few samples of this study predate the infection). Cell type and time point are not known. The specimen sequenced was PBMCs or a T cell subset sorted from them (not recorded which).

As DNA, the CDR3 is TGTGCCAGCAGCCAAGGCCACAGTAAGAATCAGCCCCAGCATTTT. Translating it yields CASSQGHSKNQPQHF. The J gene is TRBJ1-5, the V gene TRBV3-1; D gene uncertain. The length of the CDR3 is 15 residues. V was pared by 1 base and J by 4 bases, with 11 bases between. Per germline, CDR1 LGHDT and CDR2 YNNKEL (reference sequence).